This is a list of T cell receptor beta chains from one sample in a study of radiation and T cells in renal cell carcinoma. Assay used: immunoSEQ multiplex PCR; TCRdb lists only in-frame clones, some missing. The data contain more than 120,000 clones, around 88% of them singletons. Material: blood, obtained from a patient whose treatment included radiotherapy and nephrectomy. The receptor source for this set is a woman aged 45-60 years with renal cell carcinoma. Both conserved end residues are part of each CDR3. D genes are given only for firm matches. The size field is filled for only some rows; it gives once, few, many or a size class.

d_call j_call clone_size v_call cdr3_aa cdr3_nt
- TRBJ1-6 - TRBV6-1 CASSGSQSSYNSPLHF TGTGCCAGCAGTGGATCCCAGAGCTCCTATAATTCACCCCTCCACTTT
- TRBJ2-1 - TRBV19 CASSIVGAGSYNEQFF TGTGCCAGTAGTATAGTGGGGGCGGGCTCCTACAATGAGCAGTTCTTC
TRBD2 TRBJ2-3 - TRBV7-9 CASSLGTSGVTDTQYF TGTGCCAGCAGCTTAGGAACTAGCGGGGTCACAGATACGCAGTATTTT
- TRBJ2-2 - TRBV28 CASSLRTGGSTGELFF TGTGCCAGCAGTTTAAGGACCGGGGGTTCCACCGGGGAGCTGTTTTTT
- TRBJ1-5 - TRBV28 CASSPAGADNQPQHF TGTGCCAGCAGCCCGGCTGGAGCAGACAATCAGCCCCAGCATTTT
- TRBJ2-7 - TRBV29-1 CSVEGQGGRSSYEQYF TGCAGCGTTGAAGGACAGGGAGGTCGGTCTTCGTACGAGCAGTACTTC
TRBD1 TRBJ2-7 - TRBV2 CASSREGDRVSDEQYF TGTGCCAGCAGTAGAGAAGGGGACAGGGTAAGCGACGAGCAGTACTTC
- TRBJ1-2 - TRBV7-2 CASSLNVAQADYGYTF TGTGCCAGCAGCTTAAATGTCGCTCAGGCGGACTATGGCTACACCTTC
- TRBJ2-3 - TRBV21-1 CASSGEYF TGTGCCAGCAGCGGGGAGTATTTT
- TRBJ1-6 once TRBV7-2 CASSDRESSPLHF TGTGCCAGCAGCGACCGCGAGAGTTCACCCCTCCACTTT
- TRBJ2-3 - TRBV5-6 CASSFVGRNTDTQYF TGTGCCAGCAGCTTCGTGGGGCGCAACACAGATACGCAGTATTTT
- TRBJ2-2 - TRBV5-4 CASRIDTSNTGELFF TGTGCCAGCAGAATCGACACCTCGAACACCGGGGAGCTGTTTTTT
- TRBJ1-2 - TRBV4-1 CASSQDGSDSKRRGYTF TGCGCCAGCAGCCAAGATGGCTCGGACAGTAAAAGAAGGGGCTACACCTTC
- TRBJ1-1 - TRBV5-6 CASSFRETNTEAFF TGTGCCAGCAGCTTCCGTGAAACAAACACTGAAGCTTTCTTT
TRBD2 TRBJ2-2 - TRBV7-2 CASSLVGLAGVGGELFF TGTGCCAGCAGCTTAGTTGGACTAGCGGGGGTCGGCGGGGAGCTGTTTTTT
- TRBJ2-2 - TRBV6-4 CASSDPSGLGGSGELFF TGTGCCAGCAGTGACCCCTCGGGGCTGGGGGGCAGCGGGGAGCTGTTTTTT
TRBD1 TRBJ1-3 - TRBV30 CAWSVGTVGNTIYF TGTGCCTGGAGTGTAGGGACAGTGGGAAACACCATATATTTT
- TRBJ1-1 - TRBV4-1 CASSPPRFANTEAFF TGCGCCAGCAGCCCTCCGCGGTTCGCGAACACTGAAGCTTTCTTT
- TRBJ1-1 - TRBV28 CASSLTTGIPMNTEAFF TGTGCCAGCAGTTTGACCACAGGGATCCCCATGAACACTGAAGCTTTCTTT
- TRBJ1-1 few TRBV2 CASSEGGSVNTEAFF TGTGCCAGCAGTGAAGGTGGCAGCGTGAACACTGAAGCTTTCTTT
- TRBJ1-4 - TRBV6-5 CASSYPRDPNEKLFF TGTGCCAGCAGTTACCCAAGGGACCCTAATGAAAAACTGTTTTTT
TRBD1 TRBJ2-3 - TRBV6-5 CASSVDRGTDTQYF TGTGCCAGCAGTGTCGACAGGGGCACAGATACGCAGTATTTT
- TRBJ1-1 - TRBV18 CASSQTPGRTEAFF TGTGCCAGCTCACAGACACCAGGGAGGACTGAAGCTTTCTTT
TRBD2 TRBJ2-5 - TRBV2 CASTSGREETQYF TGTGCCAGCACATCAGGGAGGGAAGAGACCCAGTACTTC
- TRBJ2-1 - TRBV25-1 CASSGSPLNEQFF TGTGCCAGCAGCGGGAGCCCCCTTAATGAGCAGTTCTTC
TRBD2 TRBJ2-5 - TRBV6-1 CASRIAGGAETQYF TGTGCCAGCAGAATAGCGGGAGGAGCAGAGACCCAGTACTTC
- TRBJ2-7 - TRBV7-2 CASSQNRDGQYF TGTGCCAGCAGCCAAAACAGGGATGGGCAGTACTTC